This T cell receptor (beta chain) was profiled in a study of T cell responses to AZD1222 COVID-19 vaccine. Study summary: Pooling was applied to second doses at about 4 or about 12 weeks.

Broader study findings: Repertoires were obtained solely post-peak T cell response. Females made up more of the donors, who were largely white British, and clonal diversity may have come out too low. Just a handful of people given AZD1222 tested seropositive at baseline.

A word on this clone: The antigen is unknown.

CDR3 size: 13 residues. Unmatched junction bases numbered 1, after V lost 4 bases and J lost 4 bases. Generated by immunoSEQ multiplex PCR, the TCRdb table keeps only in-frame clones and is missing some. The table shows about 160,000 clones, with roughly nine tenths occurring only once. The chain uses TRBV12-3 or TRBV12-4 and TRBJ2-5, with 9 bases matching TRBD2. The material sequenced was peripheral blood, taken on day 0 of AZD1222 vaccination. This TCR derives from an adult in good health. The CDR3: CASSYSGRETQYF. Here the CDR3 DNA reads TGTGCCAGCAGTTATAGCGGGAGAGAGACCCAGTACTTC.